One sample yielded the 13 T cell receptor beta chains listed below, sequenced in a study of T cells after somatic rescue of genetic block. Sequencing used immunoSEQ multiplex PCR; TCRdb keeps in-frame clones, though not all of them. The table has some 13,000 clones, approximately 70% seen once. Material: peripheral blood mononuclear cells (PBMCs). The receptors here all came from a boy aged 5 to 17.

This sequence joins TRBV11-3 and TRBJ2-4, with a tentative D call TRBD2 (5 bases). There are 13 residues in the CDR3. The germline gives CDR1 SGHNT, CDR2 YENEEA. The V end was cut by 1 base, the J end by 7 bases, with 8 bases between. The CDR3 spells CASSLGTGNIQYF. CDR3 nucleotides: TGTGCCAGCAGCTTAGGGACTGGCAACATTCAGTACTTC.

Points on this clone: The sample holds other DNA sequences that translate to the same CDR3. The CDR3 protein is CASSLGQANSPLHF. For the CDR3, the DNA is TGCGCCAGCAGCTTGGGACAGGCAAATTCACCCCTCCACTTT. This rearrangement joins TRBV5-1 to TRBJ1-6, with D possibly being TRBD1 (6 bases). CDR1 is SGHRS and CDR2 is YFSETQ in the germline V gene. With 0 bases removed from V and 7 bases from J, the gap between germline ends came to 8 bases. The CDR3 extends over 14 amino acids. Full variable domain (rest looked up from reference TRBV5-1 and TRBJ1-6): KAGVTQTPRYLIKTRGQQVTLSCSPISGHRSVSWYQQTPGQGLQFLFEYFSETQRNKGNFPGRFSGRQFSNSRSEMNVSTLELGDSALYLCASSLGQANSPLHFGNGTRLTVT.

This clone was detected a few times. This chain joins TRBV4-1 and TRBJ1-5; D possibly corresponds to TRBD1 (5 bases). Trimming removed 0 bases at V and 6 bases at J, with 15 bases between. The CDR3 length is 16 residues. The V gene's germline CDR1 is MGHRA and CDR2 YSYEKL. The chain's CDR3 is CASSQDQGQGRQPQHF. DNA of the CDR3: TGCGCCAGCAGCCAAGATCAAGGGCAGGGCCGTCAGCCCCAGCATTTT.

This clone has more than one count but fewer than ten. The chain joins TRBV11-1 to TRBJ2-1; unclear D gene. The V end lost 2 bases, the J end lost 2 bases, and 10 bases lay between the germline ends. The CDR3 is made up of 15 amino acids. CDR1 SGHAT and CDR2 FQDESV come from the germline V gene (reference sequence). The chain's CDR3 is CASSLRSEPYNEQFF. The DNA of the CDR3 is TGTGCCAGCAGCTTAAGAAGCGAACCCTACAATGAGCAGTTCTTC.

The V gene is TRBV18, the J gene TRBJ2-1; 10 bases align to TRBD1. The germline CDR1 and CDR2 sequences are KGHSH and LQKENI. The CDR3 runs to 19 residues. J was trimmed by 4 bases and V by 5 bases; bases with no gene match: 17. For the CDR3, the DNA is TGTGCCAGCTCATCCCGGGACAGGGGAGAGCGGGGAGAGTACAATGAGCAGTTCTTC. It encodes CASSSRDRGERGEYNEQFF.

The chain recombines TRBV10-3 with TRBJ2-1, with 9 bases lining up with TRBD1. V gave up 4 bases and J gave up 6 bases; unmatched junction bases: 7. Germline V gene sequence: CDR1 ENHRY, CDR2 SYGVKD. This CDR3 comprises 15 residues. CDR3 in DNA: TGTGCCATCAGTGCTTGGGGACAGGGAGGCAATGAGCAGTTCTTC. Residues: CAISAWGQGGNEQFF.

The chain couples TRBV28 to TRBJ1-2, with D tentatively TRBD1 (6 bases). The V and J ends lost 3 bases and 4 bases respectively, with 21 bases between them. Germline CDR1 reads MDHEN; CDR2 reads SYDVKM. This CDR3 comprises 17 residues. CDR3 loop: CASSLGTGPVLGYGYTF. CDR3 DNA sequence: TGTGCCAGCAGTTTGGGTACAGGGCCCGTCTTGGGCTATGGCTACACCTTC.

This chain joins TRBV28 and TRBJ2-5; the D gene is possibly TRBD2 (5 bases). The germline V gene has CDR1 MDHEN and CDR2 SYDVKM. V was pared by 5 bases and J by 5 bases, with 18 bases between. The CDR3 length is 15 residues. The CDR3 DNA is TGTGCCAGCAGTGCGAGCGACCTAGGCGGGGAGACCCAGTACTTC. Translated: CASSASDLGGETQYF.

The V call is TRBV6-6, the J call TRBJ1-6; no firm D call. V was trimmed by 4 bases and J by 8 bases, leaving 12 bases between them. CDR1 is MNHNY and CDR2 is SVGAGI in the germline V gene (reference sequence). The CDR3 totals 14 residues. CDR3 residues: CASSFPLDDSPLHF. As DNA, the CDR3 is TGTGCCAGCAGTTTCCCTTTGGACGATTCACCCCTCCACTTT.

The chain carries TRBV19 and TRBJ2-1, with TRBD1 matching 7 bases. V dropped 7 bases and J dropped 4; count of bases not matched to a gene: 4. This CDR3 contains 13 residues. CDR1 and CDR2 (germline): LNHDA, SQIVND (reference sequence). The CDR3 spells CASKGQIYNEQFF. In nucleotides, the CDR3 is TGTGCCAGTAAGGGACAGATATACAATGAGCAGTTCTTC.

This chain connects TRBV7-8 to TRBJ2-3; 12 positions match TRBD2. CDR3 length: 16 residues. With 1 base clipped from V and 4 bases from J, the junction kept 3 bases outside the gene matches. CDR1 and CDR2 (germline): SGHVS, FQNEAQ. The CDR3 spells CASSLGLAGVPDTQYF. The CDR3 DNA follows: TGTGCCAGCAGCTTAGGACTAGCGGGGGTTCCAGATACGCAGTATTTT.

The V gene is TRBV28, the J gene TRBJ2-1, with D tentatively TRBD2 (5 bases). Germline V lookup: CDR1 MDHEN, CDR2 SYDVKM. V gave up 3 bases and J gave up 4 bases, with 25 bases separating them. This CDR3 has 19 amino acids. The CDR3 DNA follows: TGTGCCAGCAGTTTTCAAGCGGCCTCCTATTCCACTACTTACAATGAGCAGTTCTTC. Protein sequence: CASSFQAASYSTTYNEQFF.

The chain carries TRBV21-1 and TRBJ2-3. TRBV21-1 is a pseudogene segment. The CDR3 sequence is 16 residues long. The CDR3 nucleotides read TGTGCCAGCAGCTACAGAGGGGGACTCATCACAGATACGCAGTATTTT. Translating gives CASSYRGGLITDTQYF.